The clone carrying this T cell receptor (beta chain) has a handful of counts. In the same sample, other DNA sequences code for this CDR3. V was pared by 4 bases and J by 5 bases, with 8 bases between. Germline lookup yields CDR1 SGHVS and CDR2 FQNEAQ. The CDR3 runs to 13 residues. The data belong to a study of blood T cell repertoires in COVID-19. Study as a whole: Samples representing acute and convalescent COVID-19 were sourced from the United States, Italy and Spain. In each case, the material was cDNA or gDNA derived from T cells, B-cell-depleted T cells, or PBMCs.

Authors' analysis steps: Amplification of reference gene primers was used by the study to estimate nucleated cell counts. Method: immunoSEQ multiplex PCR; TCRdb's copy keeps in-frame clones and lacks some. V and J calls and clone size are those listed in that table; D and trimming were worked out from the DNA. The sample has 90,000 to 120,000 clones, roughly 80% seen once; the top ten hold around 4.2%. The chain uses TRBV7-8 and TRBJ2-2, with D hard to call. The receptor comes from a human donor in a cohort sampled during active COVID-19. The sample consisted of peripheral blood. The CDR3 here is CASSSLSTGELFF. The CDR3 coding sequence is TGTGCCAGCAGCTCGCTTAGTACCGGGGAGCTGTTTTTT.